These 2 T cell receptor beta chains were all obtained from the same sample, sequenced in a study of radiotherapy plus CTLA-4 blockade in lung cancer. Assay: immunoSEQ multiplex PCR; the TCRdb copy retains only in-frame clones and omits some. The repertoire holds 35,000 to 50,000 clones, with roughly 67% as singletons. The sample consisted of peripheral blood, taken from a patient treated with radiotherapy plus ipilimumab. Every receptor here comes from a human donor with non-small cell lung cancer who had a partial response to radiotherapy plus ipilimumab.

The genes are TRBV6-5 and TRBJ1-1; D remains unclear. CDR3 size: 16 residues. Trimming stripped 2 bases from V and 5 bases from J, with 18 bases between. Germline V gene sequence: CDR1 MNHEY, CDR2 SVGAGI. CDR3 in amino acids: CASSYRRQHGSTEAFF. Written as DNA, the CDR3 is TGTGCCAGCAGTTACCGTAGGCAGCACGGGAGTACTGAAGCTTTCTTT.

The V call is TRBV10-2, the J call TRBJ2-1; maybe TRBD2 (6 bases). Germline V lookup: CDR1 WSHSY, CDR2 SAAADI. The CDR3 length is 13 residues. Trimming removed 4 bases at V and 5 bases at J, with 9 bases between. CDR3 residues: CASSVAGNNEQFF. As DNA, the CDR3 is TGCGCCAGCAGTGTCGCGGGAAACAATGAGCAGTTCTTC.